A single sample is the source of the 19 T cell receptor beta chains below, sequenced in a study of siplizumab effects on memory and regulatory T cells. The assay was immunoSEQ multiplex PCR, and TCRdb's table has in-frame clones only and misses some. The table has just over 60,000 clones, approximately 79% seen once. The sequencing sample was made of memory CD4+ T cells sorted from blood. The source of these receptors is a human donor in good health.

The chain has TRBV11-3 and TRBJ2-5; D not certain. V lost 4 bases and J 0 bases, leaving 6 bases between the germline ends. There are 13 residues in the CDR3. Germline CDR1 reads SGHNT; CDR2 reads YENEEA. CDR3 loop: CASSSRDQETQYF. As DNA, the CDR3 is TGTGCCAGCAGCTCACGGGACCAAGAGACCCAGTACTTC.

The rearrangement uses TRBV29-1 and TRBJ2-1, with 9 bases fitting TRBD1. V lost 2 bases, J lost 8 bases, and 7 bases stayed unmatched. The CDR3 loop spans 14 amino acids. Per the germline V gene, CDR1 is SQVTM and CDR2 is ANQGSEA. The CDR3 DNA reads TGCAGCGTTGAAAGGGGACAGGGTGCGGATGAGCAGTTCTTC. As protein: CSVERGQGADEQFF.

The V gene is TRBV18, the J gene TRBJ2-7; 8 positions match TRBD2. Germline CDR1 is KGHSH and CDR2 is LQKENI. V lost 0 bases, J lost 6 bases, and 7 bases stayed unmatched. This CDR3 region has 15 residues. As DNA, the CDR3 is TGTGCCAGCTCACCACCTGTGACTAGCGACGGCGAGCAGTACTTC. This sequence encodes CASSPPVTSDGEQYF.

Written as DNA, the CDR3 is TGTGCCAGCAGCCCGGCTACGTTTCGGGGAAACACCATATATTTT. It yields the protein CASSPATFRGNTIYF. The gene calls are TRBV6-5 and TRBJ1-3, with unresolved D. The CDR3 is made up of 15 amino acids. Germline V gene data show CDR1 as MNHEY and CDR2 as SVGAGI. Trimming cost V 6 bases and J 4 bases, with 16 bases left between them.

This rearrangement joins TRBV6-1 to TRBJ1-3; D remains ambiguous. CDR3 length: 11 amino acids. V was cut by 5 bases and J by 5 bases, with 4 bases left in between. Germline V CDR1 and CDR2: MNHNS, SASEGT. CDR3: CASSYRNTIYF. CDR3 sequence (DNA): TGTGCCAGCAGTTACAGAAACACCATATATTTT.

CDR3 in amino acids: CASSEGGIGPQHF. CDR3 DNA sequence: TGTGCCAGCAGTGAAGGCGGAATAGGGCCCCAGCATTTT. The chain joins TRBV2 to TRBJ1-5; D not resolved. CDR1 is SNHLY, CDR2 FYNNEI, per germline. Trimming pared 1 base from V and 9 bases from J, leaving 10 bases between. The CDR3 contains 13 residues.

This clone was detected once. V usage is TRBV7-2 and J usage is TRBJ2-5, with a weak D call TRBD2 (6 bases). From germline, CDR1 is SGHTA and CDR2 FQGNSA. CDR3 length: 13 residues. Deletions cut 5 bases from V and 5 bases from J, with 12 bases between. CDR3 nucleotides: TGTGCCAGCAGCCGCAGCGGGCTGGAGACCCAGTACTTC. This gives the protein CASSRSGLETQYF.

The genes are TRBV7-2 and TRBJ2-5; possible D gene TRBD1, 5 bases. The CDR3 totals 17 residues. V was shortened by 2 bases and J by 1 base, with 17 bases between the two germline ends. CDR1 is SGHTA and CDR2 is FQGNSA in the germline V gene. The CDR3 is CASSLWGRERPQETQYF. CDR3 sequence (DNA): TGTGCCAGCAGCTTATGGGGCCGTGAGCGACCCCAAGAGACCCAGTACTTC.

CDR3 sequence reads: CASSLGGPNQPQHF. CDR3 in DNA: TGTGCCAGCAGTCTAGGGGGCCCGAATCAGCCCCAGCATTTT. This chain connects TRBV6-6 to TRBJ1-5; TRBD1 matches 7 bases. Germline CDR1 is MNHNY and CDR2 is SVGAGI (reference sequence). J was trimmed by 4 bases and V by 5 bases; bases with no gene match: 5. CDR3 length: 14 amino acids.

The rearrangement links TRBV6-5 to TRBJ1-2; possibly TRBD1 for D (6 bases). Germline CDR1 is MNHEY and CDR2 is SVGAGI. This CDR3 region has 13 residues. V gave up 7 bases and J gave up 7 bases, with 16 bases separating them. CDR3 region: CASTNQGYIGYTF. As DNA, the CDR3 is TGTGCCAGCACCAACCAGGGGTATATTGGCTACACCTTC.

The CDR3 region is CASSLAGGTTNEKLFF. The CDR3 DNA reads as TGCGCCAGCAGCTTGGCTGGAGGGACAACTAATGAAAAACTGTTTTTT. The genes are TRBV5-1 and TRBJ1-4; D remains unclear. Germline CDR1 SGHRS, CDR2 YFSETQ. The CDR3 runs to 16 residues. V lost 0 bases, J lost 0 bases, and 9 bases lay in between.

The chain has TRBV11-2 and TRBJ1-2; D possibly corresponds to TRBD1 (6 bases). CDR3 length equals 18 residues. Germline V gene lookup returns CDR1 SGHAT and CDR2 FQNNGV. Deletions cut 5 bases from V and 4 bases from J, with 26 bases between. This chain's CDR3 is CASSPTGLRSSPGYGYTF. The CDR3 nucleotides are TGTGCCAGCAGCCCCACAGGGTTAAGGAGCAGCCCCGGCTATGGCTACACCTTC.

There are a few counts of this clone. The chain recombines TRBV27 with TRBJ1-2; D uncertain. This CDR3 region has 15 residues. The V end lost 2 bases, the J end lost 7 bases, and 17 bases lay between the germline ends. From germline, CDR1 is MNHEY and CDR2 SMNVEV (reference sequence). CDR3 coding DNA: TGTGCCAGCAGTTTACAGAACCCGCTCCTTAGTGGCTACACCTTC. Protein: CASSLQNPLLSGYTF.

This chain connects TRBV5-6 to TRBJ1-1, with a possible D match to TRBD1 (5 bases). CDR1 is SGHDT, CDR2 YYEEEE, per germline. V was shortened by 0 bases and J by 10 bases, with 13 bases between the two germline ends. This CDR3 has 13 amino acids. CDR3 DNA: TGTGCCAGCAGCTTGGCGGGGACGCCTGGAGCTTTCTTT. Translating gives CASSLAGTPGAFF.

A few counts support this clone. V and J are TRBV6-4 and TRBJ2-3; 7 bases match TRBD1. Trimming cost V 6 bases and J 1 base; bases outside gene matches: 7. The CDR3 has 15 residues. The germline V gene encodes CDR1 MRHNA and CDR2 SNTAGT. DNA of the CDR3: TGTGCCAGCAGCCCGAGACAGGGACGCACAGATACGCAGTATTTT. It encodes CASSPRQGRTDTQYF.

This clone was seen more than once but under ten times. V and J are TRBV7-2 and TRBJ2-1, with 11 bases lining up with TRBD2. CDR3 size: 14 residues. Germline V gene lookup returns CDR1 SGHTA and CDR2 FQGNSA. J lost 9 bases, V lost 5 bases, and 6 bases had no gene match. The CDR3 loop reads CASSTTSGAGEQFF. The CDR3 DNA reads TGTGCCAGCAGCACGACTAGCGGGGCGGGTGAGCAGTTCTTC.

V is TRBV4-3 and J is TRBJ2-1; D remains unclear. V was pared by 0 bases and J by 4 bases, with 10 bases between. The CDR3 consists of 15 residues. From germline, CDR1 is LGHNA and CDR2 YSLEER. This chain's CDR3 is CASSQDEWGYNEQFF. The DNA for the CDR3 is TGCGCCAGCAGCCAAGATGAGTGGGGATACAATGAGCAGTTCTTC.

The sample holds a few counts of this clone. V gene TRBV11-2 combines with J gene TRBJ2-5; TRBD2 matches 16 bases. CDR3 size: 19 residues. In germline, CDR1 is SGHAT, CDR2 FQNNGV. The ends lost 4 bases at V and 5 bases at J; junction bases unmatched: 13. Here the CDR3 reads CASSSKPGLAGGPRETQYF. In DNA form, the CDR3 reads TGTGCCAGCAGCTCGAAACCGGGACTAGCGGGGGGGCCGAGGGAGACCCAGTACTTC.

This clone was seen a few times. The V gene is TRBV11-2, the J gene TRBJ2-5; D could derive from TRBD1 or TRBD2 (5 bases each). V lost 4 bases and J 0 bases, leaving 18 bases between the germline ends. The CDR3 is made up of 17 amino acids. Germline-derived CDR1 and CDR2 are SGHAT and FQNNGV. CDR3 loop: CASSSERGGLYQETQYF. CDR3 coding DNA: TGTGCCAGCAGCTCAGAGAGGGGCGGCCTGTACCAAGAGACCCAGTACTTC. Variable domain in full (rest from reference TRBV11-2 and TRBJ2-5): EAGVAQSPRYKIIEKRQSVAFWCNPISGHATLYWYQQILGQGPKLLIQFQNNGVVDDSQLPKDRFSAERLKGVDSTLKIQPAKLEDSAVYLCASSSERGGLYQETQYFGPGTRLLVL.